This T cell receptor beta chain is from a study of Ad26.COV2.S vaccination and SARS-CoV-2 variants. This CDR3 is 13 amino acids long. Germline assignment: CDR1 LGHDT and CDR2 YNNKEL (reference sequence). Trimming left V 6 bases short and J 7 bases short, with 13 bases between. Libraries were prepared by immunoSEQ multiplex PCR; TCRdb keeps only in-frame clonotypes and omits some of them. The sample carries hundreds of thousands of clones, roughly 90% recorded once. Treatment denoted: approximately 18 received Ad26.COV2.S at low or high dose, single or two shots; 5 received placebo; per-sample allocation not given. Vaccine and placebo recipients were sampled on day 63 after the first injection.

This TCR was recovered from a person between 18 and 65 years old who received the Ad26.COV2.S COVID-19 vaccine or a placebo. This chain uses TRBV3-1 (or the pseudogene TRBV3-2) with TRBJ2-1; D may correspond to TRBD1 or TRBD2 (7 bases each). The specimen comprised peripheral blood, sampled in a trial of Ad26.COV2.S vaccine versus placebo. CDR3 loop: CASRWEGANEQFF. CDR3 DNA sequence: TGTGCCAGCAGGTGGGAGGGGGCAAATGAGCAGTTCTTC.